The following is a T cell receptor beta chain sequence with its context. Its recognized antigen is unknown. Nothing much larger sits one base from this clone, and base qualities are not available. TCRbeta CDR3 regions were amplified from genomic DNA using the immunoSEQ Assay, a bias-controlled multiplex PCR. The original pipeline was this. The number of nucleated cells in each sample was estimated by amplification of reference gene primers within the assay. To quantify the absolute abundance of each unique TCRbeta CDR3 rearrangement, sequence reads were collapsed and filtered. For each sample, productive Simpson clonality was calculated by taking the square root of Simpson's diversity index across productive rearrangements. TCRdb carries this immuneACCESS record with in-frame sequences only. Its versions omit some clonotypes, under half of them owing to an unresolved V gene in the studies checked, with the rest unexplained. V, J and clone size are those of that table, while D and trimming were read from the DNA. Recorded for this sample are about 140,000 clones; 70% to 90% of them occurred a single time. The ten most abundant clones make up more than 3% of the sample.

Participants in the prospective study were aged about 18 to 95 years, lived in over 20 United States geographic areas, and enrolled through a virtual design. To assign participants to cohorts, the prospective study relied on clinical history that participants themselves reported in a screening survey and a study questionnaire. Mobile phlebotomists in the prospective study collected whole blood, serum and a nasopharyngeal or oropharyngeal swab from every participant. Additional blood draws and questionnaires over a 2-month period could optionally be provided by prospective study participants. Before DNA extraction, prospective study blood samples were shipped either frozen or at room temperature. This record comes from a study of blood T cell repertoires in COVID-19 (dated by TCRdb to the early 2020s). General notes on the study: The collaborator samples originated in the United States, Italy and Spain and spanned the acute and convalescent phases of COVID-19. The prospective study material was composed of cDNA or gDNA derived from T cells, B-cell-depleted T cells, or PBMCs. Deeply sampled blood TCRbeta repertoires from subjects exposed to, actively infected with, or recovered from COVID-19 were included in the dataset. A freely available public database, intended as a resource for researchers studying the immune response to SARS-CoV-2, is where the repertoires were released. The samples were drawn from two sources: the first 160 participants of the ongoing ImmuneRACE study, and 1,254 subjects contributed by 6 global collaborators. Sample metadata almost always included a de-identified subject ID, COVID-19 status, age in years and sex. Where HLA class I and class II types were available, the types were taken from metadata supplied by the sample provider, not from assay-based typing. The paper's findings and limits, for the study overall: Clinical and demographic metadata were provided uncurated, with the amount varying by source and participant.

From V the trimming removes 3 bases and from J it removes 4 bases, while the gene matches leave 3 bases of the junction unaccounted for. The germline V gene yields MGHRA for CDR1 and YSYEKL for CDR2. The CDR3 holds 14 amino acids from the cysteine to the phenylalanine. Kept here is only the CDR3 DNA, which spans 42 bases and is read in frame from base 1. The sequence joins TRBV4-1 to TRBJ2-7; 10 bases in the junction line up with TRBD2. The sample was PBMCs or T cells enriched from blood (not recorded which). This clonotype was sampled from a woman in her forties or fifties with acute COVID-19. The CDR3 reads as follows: CASSHTGLAYEQYF. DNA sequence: TGCGCCAGCAGCCATACGGGACTAGCGTACGAGCAGTACTTC.